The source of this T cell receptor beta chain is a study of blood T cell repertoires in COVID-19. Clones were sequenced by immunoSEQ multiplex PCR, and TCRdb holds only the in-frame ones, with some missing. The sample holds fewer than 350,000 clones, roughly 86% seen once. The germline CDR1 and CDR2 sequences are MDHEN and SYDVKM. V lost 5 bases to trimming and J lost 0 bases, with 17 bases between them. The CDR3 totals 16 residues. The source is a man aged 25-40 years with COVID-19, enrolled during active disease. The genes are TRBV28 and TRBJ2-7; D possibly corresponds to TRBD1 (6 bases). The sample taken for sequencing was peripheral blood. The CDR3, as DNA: TGTGCCAGCAGTCCCTCCGGGACACCCCTCTCCTACGAGCAGTACTTC. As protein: CASSPSGTPLSYEQYF.